A single sample gave rise to the 25 T cell receptor beta chains below, sequenced in a study of cytomegalovirus exposure and HLA in healthy donors. Profiling relied on immunoSEQ multiplex PCR, and the TCRdb table lists in-frame clones only, not all of them. Of 130,000 to 150,000 clones listed, about 90% are singletons. Sequencing used PBMCs. These receptors were collected from a woman aged 25-40 years in good health and CMV-seropositive.

The chain uses TRBV2 and TRBJ1-5; 7 bases are a match to TRBD1. This CDR3 spans 15 amino acids. The germline CDR1 and CDR2 sequences are SNHLY and FYNNEI. V gave up 5 bases and J gave up 3 bases; unmatched junction bases: 7. The CDR3, as DNA: TGTGCCAGCAGTCCACCGGGACAGCACAATCAGCCCCAGCATTTT. This gives the protein CASSPPGQHNQPQHF.

This clone was seen only once. The chain couples TRBV20-1 to TRBJ2-7; D not certain. The CDR3 has 10 amino acids. Germline CDR1 DFQATT, CDR2 SNEGSKA (reference sequence). The V end was cut by 4 bases, the J end by 4 bases, with 5 bases between. The CDR3, as DNA: TGCAGTGCTACCTTATACGAGCAGTACTTC. Its protein product is CSATLYEQYF.

The J gene is TRBJ1-2, the V gene TRBV5-1; TRBD1 matches at 12 bases. Germline loops: CDR1 SGHRS, CDR2 YFSETQ. The CDR3 is 15 amino acids. Losses at the gene ends were 5 bases for V and 3 bases for J; bases not matched to a gene: 5. CDR3 residues: CASSRDRGLYYGYTF. CDR3 nucleotides: TGCGCCAGCAGTAGGGACAGGGGGCTTTACTATGGCTACACCTTC. The whole variable domain, filled in from reference TRBV5-1 and TRBJ1-2, reads KAGVTQTPRYLIKTRGQQVTLSCSPISGHRSVSWYQQTPGQGLQFLFEYFSETQRNKGNFPGRFSGRQFSNSRSEMNVSTLELGDSALYLCASSRDRGLYYGYTFGSGTRLTVV.

The chain uses TRBV28 and TRBJ2-2; D not certain. Germline lookup yields CDR1 MDHEN and CDR2 SYDVKM. This CDR3 is 16 amino acids long. Deletions cut 4 bases from V and 3 bases from J, with 15 bases between. CDR3 residues: CASSSSYIADTGELFF. The CDR3 nucleotides read TGTGCCAGCAGTTCCTCCTATATCGCGGACACCGGGGAGCTGTTTTTT.

V is TRBV4-1 and J is TRBJ2-1; 12 bases map to TRBD2. This CDR3 is built from 15 residues. The germline V gene has CDR1 MGHRA and CDR2 YSYEKL. The trim removed 3 bases at V and 9 bases at J, leaving 6 bases unmatched. The CDR3 loop reads CASSHGLAGLGEQFF. CDR3 DNA sequence: TGCGCCAGCAGCCACGGACTAGCGGGATTGGGTGAGCAGTTCTTC.

The chain couples TRBV6-4 to TRBJ1-4; 8 bases fit TRBD1. Losses at the gene ends were 11 bases for V and 6 bases for J; bases not matched to a gene: 8. This CDR3 region has 13 residues. Germline V gene lookup returns CDR1 MRHNA and CDR2 SNTAGT. Here the CDR3 reads CAPIRTGYEKLFF. DNA of the CDR3: TGTGCCCCTATCCGGACAGGGTATGAAAAACTGTTTTTT.

This chain joins TRBV5-4 and TRBJ2-5; 11 bases are shared with TRBD2. CDR1 is SGHNT, CDR2 YYREEE, per germline (reference sequence). CDR3 length equals 15 residues. J gave up 1 base and V 4 bases, and 3 bases lay outside the gene matches. CDR3 sequence reads: CASSRTSGPQETQYF. The CDR3 DNA sequence: TGTGCCAGCAGCCGGACTAGCGGGCCCCAAGAGACCCAGTACTTC. Full variable domain (remainder filled in from reference TRBV5-4 and TRBJ2-5): ETGVTQSPTHLIKTRGQQVTLRCSSQSGHNTVSWYQQALGQGPQFIFQYYREEENGRGNFPPRFSGLQFPNYSSELNVNALELDDSALYLCASSRTSGPQETQYFGPGTRLLVL.

This chain uses TRBV6-1 with TRBJ2-2; 8 bases align to TRBD1. The CDR3 runs 15 residues. J lost 8 bases, V lost 6 bases, and 11 bases had no gene match. Per the germline V gene, CDR1 is MNHNS and CDR2 is SASEGT. The CDR3 bases are TGTGCCAGCAGGCTAGGACAGGGTGCCGGAGGGGAGCTGTTTTTT. This codes for CASRLGQGAGGELFF.

This sequence joins TRBV6-5 and TRBJ2-7; the D gene is possibly TRBD2 (5 bases). V lost 2 bases and J lost 9, with 14 bases in between. Per germline, CDR1 MNHEY and CDR2 SVGAGI. There are 13 residues in the CDR3. CDR3 bases: TGTGCCAGCAGTTACGGGCGGGCGTTAGCGCAGTACTTC. This translates into CASSYGRALAQYF.

The rearrangement joins TRBV9 to TRBJ2-1; 12 positions agree with TRBD2. CDR1 and CDR2 (germline): SGDLS, YYNGEE. There are 16 residues in the CDR3. With V trimmed by 3 bases and J by 7 bases, 8 bases remained unmatched. The CDR3 sequence: CASSASGRAVRNEQFF. The DNA for the CDR3 is TGTGCCAGCAGCGCTAGCGGGAGGGCCGTTAGGAATGAGCAGTTCTTC.

This chain uses TRBV9 with TRBJ2-2; D possibly corresponds to TRBD2 (5 bases). The CDR3 spans 13 residues. In germline, CDR1 is SGDLS, CDR2 YYNGEE. V was cut by 2 bases and J by 3 bases, with 5 bases left in between. The CDR3: CASSVDYTGELFF. Written as DNA, the CDR3 is TGTGCCAGCAGCGTGGACTACACCGGGGAGCTGTTTTTT.

The J gene is TRBJ2-3, the V gene TRBV28; 13 bases align to TRBD2. The CDR3 consists of 20 residues. V shed 1 base, J shed 2 bases, and the junction held 12 bases outside the gene matches. Per the germline V gene, CDR1 is MDHEN and CDR2 is SYDVKM. CDR3 in DNA: TGTGCCAGCAGTTTATCATTACTAGCGGGGGGGCGAGGGGCCACAGATACGCAGTATTTT. Translated: CASSLSLLAGGRGATDTQYF.

This rearrangement joins TRBV27 to TRBJ2-3, with a possible D match to TRBD2 (5 bases). V was shortened by 8 bases and J by 4 bases, with 16 bases between the two germline ends. The germline V gene has CDR1 MNHEY and CDR2 SMNVEV (reference sequence). This CDR3 spans 14 amino acids. The CDR3 DNA sequence: TGTGCCAGCCGCCTTTTAGGGAGCTCAGATACGCAGTATTTT. This encodes CASRLLGSSDTQYF.

V gene TRBV5-4 combines with J gene TRBJ2-2, with TRBD2 matching over 7 bases. The germline CDR1 and CDR2 sequences are SGHNT and YYREEE (reference sequence). The CDR3 is made up of 16 amino acids. V lost 0 bases to trimming and J lost 4 bases; unmatched junction nucleotides: 6. As DNA, the CDR3 is TGTGCCAGCAGCTTGGGGGGCGGGAGTGTCACCGGGGAGCTGTTTTTT. Protein: CASSLGGGSVTGELFF.

The chain couples TRBV27 to TRBJ1-6; 7 bases match TRBD1. The CDR3 is made up of 15 amino acids. Trimming removed 0 bases from V and 9 bases from J; junction bases left unmatched: 5. Germline CDR1 MNHEY, CDR2 SMNVEV (reference sequence). The CDR3 bases are TGTGCCAGCAGTTTATCTTCGGACAGGCCTTCACCCCTCCACTTT. Translation: CASSLSSDRPSPLHF.

The chain links TRBV9 to TRBJ2-7; 8 bases are shared with TRBD2. CDR1 is SGDLS and CDR2 is YYNGEE in the germline V gene. J was trimmed by 5 bases and V by 4 bases; bases with no gene match: 8. CDR3 length: 14 amino acids. CDR3 loop: CASSRSGSGDEQYF. In DNA form, the CDR3 reads TGTGCCAGCAGCCGCAGCGGGAGCGGGGACGAGCAGTACTTC.

The chain employs TRBV5-1 and TRBJ2-2; no clear D gene. This CDR3 contains 15 residues. The germline CDR1 and CDR2 sequences are SGHRS and YFSETQ. V was cut by 0 bases and J by 3 bases, with 9 bases left in between. For the CDR3, the DNA is TGCGCCAGCAGCTTGGATCAGTTCGACACCGGGGAGCTGTTTTTT. The encoded protein is CASSLDQFDTGELFF.

The chain recombines TRBV28 with TRBJ1-5, with D perhaps TRBD1 (6 bases). CDR1 and CDR2 from the germline V gene are MDHEN and SYDVKM. CDR3 length: 16 residues. V lost 2 bases and J 7 bases, leaving 18 bases between the germline ends. The chain's CDR3 is CASSLRGHVKYQPQHF. For the CDR3, the DNA is TGTGCCAGCAGTTTAAGGGGACACGTTAAGTACCAGCCCCAGCATTTT.

The V gene is TRBV2, the J gene TRBJ2-3, with 9 bases that match TRBD1. This CDR3 region has 14 residues. CDR1 and CDR2 from the germline V gene are SNHLY and FYNNEI. J was trimmed by 3 bases and V by 6 bases; bases with no gene match: 4. The CDR3 loop is CASSQTGGTDTQYF. In DNA, the CDR3 is TGTGCCAGCAGCCAGACAGGGGGGACAGATACGCAGTATTTT.

This chain uses TRBV28 with TRBJ1-3; D uncertain. Trimming took off 6 bases at V and 0 bases at J, with 9 bases between the two ends. The CDR3 is made up of 14 amino acids. Per the germline V gene, CDR1 is MDHEN and CDR2 is SYDVKM. DNA of the CDR3: TGTGCCAGCAGGGCGGTGGACTCTGGAAACACCATATATTTT. Amino acid sequence: CASRAVDSGNTIYF.

J is TRBJ2-2 and V is TRBV6-5; D is perhaps TRBD2 (5 bases). V was trimmed by 2 bases and J by 6 bases, leaving 13 bases between them. The CDR3 covers 15 residues. CDR1 and CDR2 from the germline V gene are MNHEY and SVGAGI. The CDR3 coding sequence is TGTGCCAGCAGTTACACGAGCGGAAGGGCCGGGGAGCTGTTTTTT. Residues: CASSYTSGRAGELFF.

The rearrangement uses TRBV13 and TRBJ2-5; D possibly corresponds to TRBD2 (6 bases). The CDR3 length is 11 residues. Trimming left V 4 bases short and J 10 bases short, with 10 bases between. Germline loops: CDR1 PRHDT, CDR2 FYEKMQ (reference sequence). The CDR3 DNA follows: TGTGCCAGCAGCTCGGGAGAAGTCCAGTACTTC. Translation: CASSSGEVQYF.

This clone was detected once. The chain employs TRBV7-2 and TRBJ2-5; D remains unclear. Trimming took off 0 bases at V and 4 bases at J, with 15 bases between the two ends. Per the germline V gene, CDR1 is SGHTA and CDR2 is FQGNSA. This CDR3 comprises 16 residues. CDR3 region: CASSLAHQLPVETQYF. As DNA, the CDR3 is TGTGCCAGCAGCTTAGCGCATCAACTACCAGTAGAGACCCAGTACTTC.

The chain couples TRBV29-1 to TRBJ1-2, with 10 bases aligning to TRBD1. The V gene end was trimmed by 1 base and the J gene end by 6 bases; junction bases not matched to a gene: 8. The CDR3 contains 15 residues. Looked up from germline, CDR1 is SQVTM and CDR2 is ANQGSEA. As DNA, the CDR3 is TGCAGCGTTGAAGGCCCGGGACAGGGGAGGAATGGCTACACCTTC. Its translation: CSVEGPGQGRNGYTF. The entire variable domain, with the rest obtained from reference TRBV29-1 and TRBJ1-2, is as follows: SAVISQKPSRDICQRGTSLTIQCQVDSQVTMMFWYRQQPGQSLTLIATANQGSEATYESGFVIDKFPISRPNLTFSTLTVSNMSPEDSSIYLCSVEGPGQGRNGYTFGSGTRLTVV.

The chain uses TRBV6-5 and TRBJ2-5; 9 positions match TRBD2. With 2 bases clipped from V and 4 bases from J, the junction kept 2 bases outside the gene matches. The length of the CDR3 is 14 residues. In germline, CDR1 is MNHEY, CDR2 SVGAGI. CDR3 DNA sequence: TGTGCCAGCAGTTACGCTAGCGGGGCAGAGACCCAGTACTTC. Translating it yields CASSYASGAETQYF.